This T cell receptor (beta chain) comes out of a study of T cell repertoires in cytomegalovirus infection. The overall study: Both CMV infection and a matching HLA type were indicated by public TCR beta signatures.

Study findings and constraints: HLA-C-restricted TCR beta clonotypes specific for CMV led the ex vivo response.

This clonotype showed up many times. The antigen remains unidentified. TCRdb redid the calling of the reads with MiXCR, one entry per CDR3 protein. The table records 100,000 to 150,000 distinct CDR3 sequences, about 10% of them present only once. The CDR3 runs 13 residues. V was trimmed by 7 bases and J by 2 bases, leaving 11 bases between them. Germline V gene lookup returns CDR1 SNHLY and CDR2 FYNNEI. Specimen: PBMCs. V and J are TRBV2 and TRBJ1-1; no firm D call. The TCR comes from a human donor in good health (CMV status not recorded). Some clones in this sample may be carry-over from other donors' samples. The CDR3 DNA follows: TGTGCCAGCACCTCCACACCTAACACTGAAGCTTTCTTT. Protein: CASTSTPNTEAFF.